This is a list of T cell receptor beta chains from one sample in a study of blood T cell repertoires in COVID-19. Using immunoSEQ multiplex PCR, the repertoire was profiled, and TCRdb retains in-frame clones only, with some absent. The sample lists about 300,000 clones, approximately 88% seen once, with 5% to 7% in the top ten. The specimen sequenced was peripheral blood. These receptors all stem from a man aged 18 to 29 who had recovered from COVID-19. Both conserved end residues are part of each CDR3. Each record gives: J gene, clone size, D gene, V gene, CDR3 DNA, CDR3 protein. A D gene is named only where the DNA matches it firmly. Clone size is shown for a subset of rows, as once, few, many or a class of expanded clone.

TRBJ1-4 | - | TRBD1 | TRBV6-1 | TGTGCCAGCAGTGGGGGTTTGGCAGGGGGCGAGGATAATGAAAAACTGTTTTTT | CASSGGLAGGEDNEKLFF
TRBJ2-5 | - | - | TRBV6-5 | TGTGCCAGCAGTTACTCGGGAGAGGGGGACCAAGAGACCCAGTACTTC | CASSYSGEGDQETQYF
TRBJ1-3 | few | - | TRBV6-5 | TGTGCCAGCAGGCGCTCAGGAATCTCTGGAAACACCATATATTTT | CASRRSGISGNTIYF
TRBJ1-1 | - | - | TRBV7-9 | TGTGCCAGCAGCCAGGACAGGAACACTGAAGCTTTCTTT | CASSQDRNTEAFF
TRBJ2-7 | - | - | TRBV19 | TGTGCCACTAACCCGGGACAATCCTACGAGCAGTACTTC | CATNPGQSYEQYF
TRBJ1-2 | - | - | TRBV4-1 | TGCGCCAGCAGCCAAGTTGGGGAGGGTAAATATGGCTACACCTTC | CASSQVGEGKYGYTF
TRBJ1-6 | - | - | TRBV9 | TGTGCCAGCAGCGGAACTCCCGCTGGTTCTTCACCCCTCCACTTT | CASSGTPAGSSPLHF
TRBJ2-1 | - | TRBD2 | TRBV9 | TGTGCCAGCACCTCTAGTGGGACTAGCGGGAGTAGGTACAATGAGCAGTTCTTC | CASTSSGTSGSRYNEQFF
TRBJ1-5 | - | - | TRBV19 | TGTGCCAGTAGTGCCTCGGGGTTCAATCAGCCCCAGCATTTT | CASSASGFNQPQHF
TRBJ1-5 | - | - | TRBV2 | TGTGCCAGCAGCGCGGATGGACACTATAGCAATCAGCCCCAGCATTTT | CASSADGHYSNQPQHF
TRBJ2-6 | - | - | TRBV28 | TGTGCCAGCAGTGGGAGCCCGGGTTGGGGGGAGGTTACCAACGTCCTGACTTTC | CASSGSPGWGEVTNVLTF
TRBJ2-1 | - | - | TRBV11-1 | TGTGCCAGCAGCTTGAGACAGGCCTCCTACAATGAGCAGTTCTTC | CASSLRQASYNEQFF
TRBJ1-5 | - | TRBD1 | TRBV9 | TGTGCCAGCAGCGGGGGACAGGGATGGCAGCCCCAGCATTTT | CASSGGQGWQPQHF
TRBJ2-3 | - | TRBD2 | TRBV4-3 | TGCGCCAGCAGCCAGGGGCGGACTAGCGGGGGGGCAGATACGCAGTATTTT | CASSQGRTSGGADTQYF
TRBJ1-2 | - | TRBD1 | TRBV7-9 | TGTGCCAGCAGCTTAGTGGGGGGACAGTCAATCTCCCTCTATGGCTACACCTTC | CASSLVGGQSISLYGYTF
TRBJ2-6 | - | - | TRBV19 | TGTGCCAGTAGTATAGGGAGAGCTGGGGCCAACGTCCTGACTTTC | CASSIGRAGANVLTF
TRBJ1-1 | - | TRBD1 | TRBV7-2 | TGTGCCAGCAGCTATAATGACAGGGCCCAGAAATCAGCTTTCTTT | CASSYNDRAQKSAFF
TRBJ1-1 | - | - | TRBV27 | TGTGCCAGCAGTTTATCGTGGGCAGCCAACACTGAAGCTTTCTTT | CASSLSWAANTEAFF
TRBJ2-7 | - | TRBD2 | TRBV7-2 | TGTGCCAGCAGCTTTGGGAGCGGGGGGCCCGCTACCTACGAGCAGTACTTC | CASSFGSGGPATYEQYF
TRBJ2-1 | - | - | TRBV4-3 | TGCGCCAGCAGCCAAGAGTCAAGACTCCTCTCCTACAATGAGCAGTTCTTC | CASSQESRLLSYNEQFF
TRBJ1-1 | - | TRBD1 | TRBV10-2 | TGCGCCAGCAGTGAATGGGACAGGAGGAACACTGAAGCTTTCTTT | CASSEWDRRNTEAFF
TRBJ1-5 | - | - | TRBV19 | TGTGCCAGTAGTACCCTACCCCAAAATCAGCCCCAGCATTTT | CASSTLPQNQPQHF
TRBJ1-5 | - | TRBD1 | TRBV13 | TGTGCCAGCAGCTTATCCCTCGGGACAGGGAGAAATCAGCCCCAGCATTTT | CASSLSLGTGRNQPQHF
TRBJ1-1 | - | - | TRBV7-9 | TGTGCCAGCAGCCCCCAGGGAACCACTGAAGCTTTCTTT | CASSPQGTTEAFF
TRBJ2-2 | - | - | TRBV30 | TGTGCCTGGAGCCCTCCCCTGAGGACCGGGGAGCTGTTTTTT | CAWSPPLRTGELFF
TRBJ2-3 | - | TRBD2 | TRBV9 | TGTGCCAGCAGCTTCTTCGGGACTAGCGGCACAGATACGCAGTATTTT | CASSFFGTSGTDTQYF
TRBJ1-1 | - | - | TRBV12-3/TRBV12-4 | TGTGCCAGCAACAGGGATGGGGTCACTGAAGCTTTCTTT | CASNRDGVTEAFF
TRBJ2-7 | once | TRBD1 | TRBV7-9 | TGTGCCAGCAGCTTAGAGGGGACAGATTACTCCTACGAGCAGTACTTC | CASSLEGTDYSYEQYF
TRBJ2-7 | - | TRBD1 | TRBV5-1 | TGCGCCAGCAGCTTAAGGGACAGGGACGAGCAGTACTTC | CASSLRDRDEQYF
TRBJ1-1 | - | TRBD1 | TRBV11-1 | TGTGCCAGCAGCCCGATTACAGGGGCCGACACTGAAGCTTTCTTT | CASSPITGADTEAFF
TRBJ1-3 | - | - | TRBV19 | TGTGCCAGTAGTTCTTCGGGAACTGGAAACACCATATATTTT | CASSSSGTGNTIYF
TRBJ2-2 | - | - | TRBV18 | TGTGCCAGCTCACGGGTAGACGGGTCCCTAATCACCGGGGAGCTGTTTTTT | CASSRVDGSLITGELFF
TRBJ2-1 | - | TRBD1 | TRBV3-1/TRBV3-2 | TGTGCCAGCAGCCACTGGGACAGCCTATACAATGAGCAGTTCTTC | CASSHWDSLYNEQFF
TRBJ2-7 | - | - | TRBV3-1/TRBV3-2 | TGTGCCAGCAGCCAAGTAATATTAGAGGGCGAGCAGTACTTC | CASSQVILEGEQYF
TRBJ1-5 | - | - | TRBV6-5 | TGTGCCAGCAGTAACCGGGGGAGCAATCAGCCCCAGCATTTT | CASSNRGSNQPQHF
TRBJ1-1 | - | - | TRBV5-1 | TGCGCCAGCAGCTTTACCCCCGGGAGCACTGAAGCTTTCTTT | CASSFTPGSTEAFF
TRBJ1-2 | - | - | TRBV7-2 | TGTGCCAGCAGCTTAGGCTGGGAGGACTATGGCTACACCTTC | CASSLGWEDYGYTF
TRBJ2-7 | - | TRBD1 | TRBV5-1 | TGCGCCAGCAGCTGGGCCCCCGCCTCCGACAGGGCGGCGGACACCGAGCAGTACTTC | CASSWAPASDRAADTEQYF
TRBJ2-3 | - | TRBD1 | TRBV24-1 | TGTGCCACCAGTGACAGGACAGGGCCAGATACGCAGTATTTT | CATSDRTGPDTQYF
TRBJ2-5 | - | TRBD1 | TRBV7-3 | TGTGCCAGCAGCTCCGGGACAGGAGAGACCCAGTACTTC | CASSSGTGETQYF
TRBJ2-2 | once | TRBD1 | TRBV10-3 | TGTGCCATCAGTGATTTCTCGGGGACAGGCGACGGGGAGCTGTTTTTT | CAISDFSGTGDGELFF
TRBJ2-1 | - | TRBD1 | TRBV5-1 | TGCGCCAGCAGCCCTACGGGACAGTTTTACAATGAGCAGTTCTTC | CASSPTGQFYNEQFF
TRBJ2-5 | - | TRBD2 | TRBV4-3 | TGCGCCAGCAGCCAATTTGGGGGGGTTGAAGTGGAGACCCAGTACTTC | CASSQFGGVEVETQYF
TRBJ1-1 | - | - | TRBV7-2 | TGTGCCAGCAGACAATTTACAGGAGTTGGCACTGAAGCTTTCTTT | CASRQFTGVGTEAFF
TRBJ1-2 | - | - | TRBV9 | TGTGCCAGCAGCGTAGAAGGCAGGGCTAACTATGGCTACACCTTC | CASSVEGRANYGYTF
TRBJ1-2 | - | - | TRBV27 | TGTGCCAGCAGTTTACATGGGGGCGCCGGCTACACCTTC | CASSLHGGAGYTF
TRBJ2-2 | - | - | TRBV9 | TGTGCCAGCAGCACGCCAAAAACCTACGGACGCGGGGTGGGGTTTAACACCGGGGAGCTGTTTTTT | CASSTPKTYGRGVGFNTGELFF
TRBJ1-1 | - | - | TRBV19 | TGTGCCAGTAGTAGGAGGGCAGGGCCGAACACTGAAGCTTTCTTT | CASSRRAGPNTEAFF
TRBJ2-1 | - | - | TRBV3-1/TRBV3-2 | TGTGCCAGCAGCCAGAGGCTCAATGAGCAGTTCTTC | CASSQRLNEQFF
TRBJ2-2 | - | - | TRBV19 | TGTGCCAGTAGATCTACCCCGAGGACCGGGGAGCTGTTTTTT | CASRSTPRTGELFF
TRBJ1-6 | - | TRBD1 | TRBV5-4 | TGTGCCAGCAGCTCCGGGACAGGGGTTATTTCACCCCTCCACTTT | CASSSGTGVISPLHF
TRBJ1-2 | - | - | TRBV19 | TGTGCCAGTAGTATGGGAAGACAGACTTATGGCTACACCTTC | CASSMGRQTYGYTF
TRBJ1-4 | - | TRBD1 | TRBV2 | TGTGCCAGCAGTGTGTCGGGACAGGGCAGGGAAAAACTGTTTTTT | CASSVSGQGREKLFF
TRBJ2-2 | - | TRBD1 | TRBV13 | TGTGCCAGCAGCCAATTGACAGGGTCGAACACCGGGGAGCTGTTTTTT | CASSQLTGSNTGELFF
TRBJ2-2 | - | TRBD1 | TRBV19 | TGTGCCAGTTTCGGACAGGGGGCGCTGGTCACCGGGGAGCTGTTTTTT | CASFGQGALVTGELFF